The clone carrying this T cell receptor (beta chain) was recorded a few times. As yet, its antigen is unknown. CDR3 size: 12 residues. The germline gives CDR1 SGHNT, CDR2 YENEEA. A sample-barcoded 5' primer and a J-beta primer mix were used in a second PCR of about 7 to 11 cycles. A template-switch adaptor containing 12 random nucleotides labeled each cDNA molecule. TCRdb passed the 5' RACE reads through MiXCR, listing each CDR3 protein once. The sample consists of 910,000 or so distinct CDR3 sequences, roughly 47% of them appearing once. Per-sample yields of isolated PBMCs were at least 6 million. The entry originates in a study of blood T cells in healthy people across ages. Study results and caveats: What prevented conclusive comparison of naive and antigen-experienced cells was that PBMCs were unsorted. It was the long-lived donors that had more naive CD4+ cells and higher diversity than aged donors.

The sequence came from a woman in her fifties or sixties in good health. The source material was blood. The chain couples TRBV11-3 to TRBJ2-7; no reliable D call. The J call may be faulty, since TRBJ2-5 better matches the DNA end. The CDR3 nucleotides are TGTGCCAGCAGCTCAAGTGGGAAGACCCAGTACTTC. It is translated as CASSSSGKTQYF.